This T cell receptor (beta chain) was recorded in a study of shared clonotypes between healthy human individuals. V was shortened by 2 bases and J by 2 bases, with 7 bases between the two germline ends. Germline V gene sequence: CDR1 SNHLY, CDR2 FYNNEI. The CDR3 runs 13 residues. Whole-study findings and limits: With few donors, the genetic and exposure-history diversity represented was limited.

Regarding this clone: Its specificity is not known.

Evenly divided among several immunoSEQ plates was the genomic DNA of each subset. On sorted subsets, replicate PCRs used 200 to 250 ng DNA, or 31,000 or so T cell genomes. The protocol was immunoSEQ multiplex PCR, while the TCRdb copy is restricted to in-frame clones and leaves out a portion. The sample has 600,000 or so clones, 95% to 98% seen once; the top ten hold approximately 0.3%. CD8 cells classed as naive were CD45RO-negative and positively selected for CCR7, excluding terminally differentiated effector memory CD45RA+ cells. Material for sequencing was naive CD8+ T cells sorted from blood. The receptor comes from a man aged 30-40 years in good health. The V call is TRBV2, the J call TRBJ2-7; tentative D call: TRBD2 (5 bases). CDR3 in DNA: TGTGCCAGCAGTGAACTAGCAGCCTACGAGCAGTACTTC. It encodes CASSELAAYEQYF.